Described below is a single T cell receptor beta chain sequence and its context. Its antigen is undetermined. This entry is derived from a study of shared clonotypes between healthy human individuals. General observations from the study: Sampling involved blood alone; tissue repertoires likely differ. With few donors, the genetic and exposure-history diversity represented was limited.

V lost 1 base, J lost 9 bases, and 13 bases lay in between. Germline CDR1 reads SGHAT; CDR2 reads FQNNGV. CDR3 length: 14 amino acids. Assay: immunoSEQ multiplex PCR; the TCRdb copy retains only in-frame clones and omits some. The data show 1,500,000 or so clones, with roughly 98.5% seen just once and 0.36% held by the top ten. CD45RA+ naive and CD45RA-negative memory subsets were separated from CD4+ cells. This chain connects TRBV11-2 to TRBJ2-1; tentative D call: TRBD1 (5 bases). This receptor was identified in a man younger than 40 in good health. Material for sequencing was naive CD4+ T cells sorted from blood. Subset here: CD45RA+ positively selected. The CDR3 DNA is TGTGCCAGCAGCTTAGCGGGCAGGGTGGTTGAGCAGTTCTTC. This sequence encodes CASSLAGRVVEQFF.